This is a list of T cell receptor beta chains from one sample in a study of T cells in Graves' hyperthyroidism and ophthalmopathy. TCRdb ran MiXCR on the multiplex PCR reads and lists one entry per CDR3 protein. Among approximately 46,000 distinct CDR3 sequences listed, approximately 50% were seen once. Specimen: peripheral blood or thyroid tissue (not recorded which). The source is a woman aged 50 to 60 with Graves' hyperthyroidism. Each CDR3 is given with its conserved first and last residue. D genes are given only for firm matches. Rows may omit the clone size; those that give it use once, few, many or a size class.

>TRBD2|many|TRBJ2-3|TRBV7-2
TGTGCCAGCAGCCCAATTGGACTAGCGGGAGGGAGCACAGATACGCAGTATTTT
CASSPIGLAGGSTDTQYF
>-|many|TRBJ1-1|TRBV18
TGTGCCAGCTCACCAACAGAGGGGTCGAACACTGAAGCTTTCTTT
CASSPTEGSNTEAFF
>TRBD1|few|TRBJ1-1|TRBV10-3
TGTGCCATCAGCGACGGACAGGGCACTGAAGCTTTCTTT
CAISDGQGTEAFF
>TRBD1|-|TRBJ1-5|TRBV7-9
TGTGCCAGCAGCTTCGGACAGGGAGTGAATCAGCCCCAGCATTTT
CASSFGQGVNQPQHF
>TRBD2|-|TRBJ2-2|TRBV15
TGTGCCACCAGCAAAGCGGGGGACACCGGGGAGCTGTTTTTT
CATSKAGDTGELFF
>-|-|TRBJ1-2|TRBV6-6
TGTGCCACCTCGGCAGGGCAGACTCTCTACGGCTACACCTTC
CATSAGQTLYGYTF
>-|-|TRBJ2-6|TRBV7-8
TGTGCCAGCAGCCGAATTGCGCAACTAGAAGACGTCCTGACTTTC
CASSRIAQLEDVLTF
>-|-|TRBJ1-1|TRBV7-9
TGTGCCAGCAGCCAAGATTGGCGGAACTCTGAAGCTTTCTTT
CASSQDWRNSEAFF
>-|many|TRBJ1-2|TRBV7-9
TGTGCCAGCAGCCCCACTGAGGGGACGGGCTACACCTTC
CASSPTEGTGYTF
>TRBD2|many|TRBJ2-5|TRBV2
TGTGCCAGCAGTAGGGCGGGAGTACGGCAAGAGACCCAGTACTTC
CASSRAGVRQETQYF
>-|many|TRBJ2-3|TRBV11-2
TGTGCCAGCAGCTTACCTTTGAGCACAGATACGCAGTATTTT
CASSLPLSTDTQYF
>TRBD1|many|TRBJ1-5|TRBV7-8
TGTGCCAGCAGCTACGACAGGGGTCAGCCCCAGCATTTT
CASSYDRGQPQHF
>TRBD1|many|TRBJ2-6|TRBV5-1
TGCGCCAGCAGGGAGCCGGGACAGGGCTCTGGGGCCAACGTCCTGACTTTC
CASREPGQGSGANVLTF
>-|-|TRBJ1-1|TRBV7-6
TGTGCCAGCAGCTTCCGGATGAGCACTGAAGCTTTCTTC
CASSFRMSTEAFF
>-|many|TRBJ2-2|TRBV12-3/TRBV12-4
TGTGCCAGCAGTTTAGCGGCACGGAACACCGGGGAGCTGTTTTTT
CASSLAARNTGELFF
>TRBD1|many|TRBJ1-4|TRBV7-3
TGTGCCAGCAGCTTGGGGACAGGGCCGAATGAAAAACTGTTTTTT
CASSLGTGPNEKLFF
>-|-|TRBJ1-5|TRBV7-6
-
CASSFYICSAAQSDRGNQPQHF
>-|many|TRBJ2-3|TRBV10-3
TGTGCCATCAGTGGGGCAGGCAGGGGCACAGATACGCAGTATTTT
CAISGAGRGTDTQYF
>-|few|TRBJ2-7|TRBV7-8
TGTGCCAGCTCACCAGTGGGGGCAAGCTACGAGCAGTACTTC
CASSPVGASYEQYF
>TRBD1|-|TRBJ1-2|TRBV20-1
TGCAGTGGCTTTCCGACCCGCTACAGGGGCGGTGGCTACACCTTC
CSGFPTRYRGGGYTF
>-|-|TRBJ2-5|TRBV28
TGTGCCAGCAGTCACTATTCGGGAAGCCAAGAGACCCAGCACTTC
CASSHYSGSQETQHF
>-|-|TRBJ2-7|TRBV20-1
TGCAGTGCTCGAGGGGGGGGACAGCAGTACTTC
CSARGGGQQYF
>TRBD2|many|TRBJ2-7|TRBV28
TGTGCCAGCAGTTTCCCTCTAGCGGGAGAAGTTCGGAACGAGCAGTACTTC
CASSFPLAGEVRNEQYF
>-|-|TRBJ2-7|TRBV15
TGTGCCACCAGCAGAGATCCTGGGGGGCGGTACGAGCAGTACTTC
CATSRDPGGRYEQYF
>TRBD1|-|TRBJ1-6|TRBV6-1
TGTGCCAGCAGTCCCGGGACAGGGGGCGAGAGGTTTCGGCGTTCACCCCTCCACTTT
CASSPGTGGERFRRSPLHF
>-|few|TRBJ1-3|TRBV7-2
TGTGCCAGCAGCCGGGCGGGGACGGGGGCCCGAGGGGGAAACACCATATATTTT
CASSRAGTGARGGNTIYF
>-|-|TRBJ2-7|TRBV10-2
TGCACCAGCTCACTCAGGGACCAAACCTACGAGCAGTACTTC
CTSSLRDQTYEQYF
>-|-|TRBJ1-4|TRBV29-1
TGCAGCGTTTTCGGCGAAAAACTGTTTTTT
CSVFGEKLFF